One sample yielded the 7 T cell receptor beta chains listed below, sequenced in a study of blood T cell repertoires in COVID-19. Data came from immunoSEQ multiplex PCR; TCRdb stores just in-frame clones and leaves some out. The sample has over 200,000 clones, approximately 88% seen once. Sequencing input: PBMCs or T cells enriched from blood (not recorded which). The receptor set was obtained from a woman under 40 who had been exposed to COVID-19.

V gene TRBV4-2 combines with J gene TRBJ2-7, with 7 bases aligning to TRBD2. CDR1 and CDR2 from the germline V gene are LGHNA and YNFKEQ. Trimming took 0 bases from V and 6 from J; bases not matched to a gene: 14. The CDR3 has 17 residues. DNA for the CDR3: TGTGCCAGCAGCCAAGATGGCGGCGGGAGTTGGGGTGGCGAGCAGTACTTC. Translated, it gives CASSQDGGGSWGGEQYF.

The chain couples TRBV19 to TRBJ2-5, with 12 bases that match TRBD2. The CDR3 is 17 amino acids. The germline V gene encodes CDR1 LNHDA and CDR2 SQIVND (reference sequence). The V gene end was trimmed by 5 bases and the J gene end by 1 base; junction bases not matched to a gene: 8. CDR3 coding DNA: TGTGCCAGTAGTTCCTTGACTAGCGGGGGATTCCAAGAGACCCAGTACTTC. Translating it yields CASSSLTSGGFQETQYF.

The count of this clone is one. This chain links TRBV6-1 with TRBJ1-2; weak D call: TRBD1 (6 bases). The CDR3 is 14 amino acids. The germline CDR1 and CDR2 sequences are MNHNS and SASEGT. V was trimmed by 2 bases and J by 2 bases, leaving 9 bases between them. The CDR3 region has the DNA TGTGCCAGCAGTGAACGGGGGGGCAACTATGGCTACACCTTC. As protein: CASSERGGNYGYTF.

This clone was detected only a few times. The chain combines TRBV3-1 (or the pseudogene TRBV3-2) with TRBJ2-2; D is possibly TRBD1 (7 bases). Germline V gene data show CDR1 as LGHDT and CDR2 as YNNKEL (reference sequence). Between the trimmed V and J ends, which lost 1 base and 3 bases, there was a span of 15 bases. This CDR3 comprises 17 residues. CDR3: CASSQARRGTDTGELFF. CDR3 in DNA: TGTGCCAGCAGCCAAGCAAGACGGGGGACAGACACCGGGGAGCTGTTTTTT.

The chain links TRBV9 to TRBJ2-1, with 10 positions matching TRBD1. After removal of 2 bases from V and 6 bases from J, the junction contained 8 bases not matched to a gene. CDR3 size: 16 residues. Germline V gives CDR1 SGDLS, CDR2 YYNGEE. CDR3 nucleotides: TGTGCCAGCAGCGTGGTCCCGGGACAGGGGTTCAATGAGCAGTTCTTC. It codes for CASSVVPGQGFNEQFF.

The chain combines TRBV6-1 with TRBJ2-1, with TRBD2 matching over 8 bases. The germline CDR1 and CDR2 sequences are MNHNS and SASEGT. Unmatched junction bases numbered 9, after V lost 2 bases and J lost 6 bases. The CDR3 runs 16 residues. DNA for the CDR3: TGTGCCAGCAGTGAATCAGGGTACGGGAGGGCCAATGAGCAGTTCTTC. Its translation is CASSESGYGRANEQFF.

About this clone itself: One end of the junction is discordant with germline, which a read error may explain. As DNA, the CDR3 is TGTGCCAGCAGCGTAGGACAGGGACACCAGCACTTC. This codes for CASSVGQGHQHF. The rearrangement links TRBV9 to TRBJ2-7; 7 positions agree with TRBD1. The CDR3 runs to 12 residues. Germline V gene sequence: CDR1 SGDLS, CDR2 YYNGEE.